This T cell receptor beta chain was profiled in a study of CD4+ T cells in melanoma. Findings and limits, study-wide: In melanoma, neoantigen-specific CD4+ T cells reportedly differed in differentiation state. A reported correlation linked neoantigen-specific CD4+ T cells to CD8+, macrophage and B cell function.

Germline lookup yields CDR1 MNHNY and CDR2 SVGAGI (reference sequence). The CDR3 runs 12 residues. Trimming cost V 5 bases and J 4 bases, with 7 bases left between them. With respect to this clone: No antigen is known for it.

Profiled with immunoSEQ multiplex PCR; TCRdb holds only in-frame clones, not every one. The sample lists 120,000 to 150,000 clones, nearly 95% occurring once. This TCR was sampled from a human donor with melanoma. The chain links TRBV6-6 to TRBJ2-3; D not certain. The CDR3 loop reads CASSPRSDTQYF. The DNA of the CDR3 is TGTGCCAGCAGTCCCCGATCAGATACGCAGTATTTT.